This section outlines one T cell receptor beta chain sequence together with its context. Its antigen is not identified. The data originate from a study of long-term antiretroviral therapy in people with HIV. It was version v3.0 of the immunoSEQ assay that was run at survey level. Clones were read by immunoSEQ multiplex PCR, and TCRdb kept only the in-frame ones, dropping some. The table records fewer than 40,000 clones, about 86% of them present only once. Study-level findings and limits: Comparison with controls showed narrower CDR3 length ranges in HIV repertoires. Despite increasing after ART, diversity remained lower than that of transplant donor controls. All time points showed a repertoire dominated by clones expanded before ART.

The CDR3 length is 13 residues. Per the germline V gene, CDR1 is LNHDA and CDR2 is SQIVND (reference sequence). The ends were cut back, 6 bases at V and 5 bases at J, with 13 bases in the middle. Every donor contributed at least one pre-ART and at least two post-ART PBMC samples. The clonotype originates from a woman aged 18-29 years with HIV. The starting material was unsorted PBMCs, obtained just before starting antiretroviral therapy. The chain carries TRBV19 and TRBJ1-1, with a tentative D call TRBD1 (5 bases). Here the CDR3 DNA reads TGTGCCAGTAGCCCCGGACGGGGGACTGAAGCTTTCTTT. Translating gives CASSPGRGTEAFF.